Each of the 30 T cell receptor beta chains below was sequenced from the same sample in a study of OX40 agonist ivuxolimab in advanced cancers. The library was built by means of the immunoSEQ multiplex PCR assay. The table was pulled from immuneACCESS by TCRdb, which kept in-frame rearrangements only. Such tables lose some clones; where checked, under half of the loss comes from unresolved V genes, and the rest has no known cause. For this sample the table gives roughly 100,000 clones, of which roughly 90% were detected only once. Of the sample, just over 0.15% falls within the top ten clones. This sample comprised CD4+ or CD8+ T cells sorted from blood, obtained in a trial of the OX40 agonist ivuxolimab. The origin of the receptors is an adult with an advanced solid tumor such as melanoma, head and neck, liver or kidney cancer.

This chain connects TRBV9 to TRBJ2-1; D is unresolved. Germline CDR1 is SGDLS and CDR2 is YYNGEE. The CDR3 loop spans 14 amino acids. Trimming left V 0 bases short and J 3 bases short, with 7 bases between. This chain's CDR3 is CASSVAPDYNEQFF. As DNA, the CDR3 is TGTGCCAGCAGCGTAGCTCCGGACTACAATGAGCAGTTCTTC.

Only a few counts were recorded for this clone. The chain uses TRBV6-1 and TRBJ1-5; no clear D gene. The CDR3 is 13 residues long. The ends were cut back, 6 bases at V and 6 bases at J, with 12 bases in the middle. The germline V gene encodes CDR1 MNHNS and CDR2 SASEGT. The CDR3 DNA sequence: TGTGCCAGCAGGACCCTGGGAACTCAGCCCCAGCATTTT. This translates into CASRTLGTQPQHF.

This clone was seen a handful of times. This sequence joins TRBV9 and TRBJ2-2, with D unresolved. The CDR3 has 15 residues. Trimming left V 0 bases short and J 4 bases short, with 10 bases between. Germline assignment: CDR1 SGDLS and CDR2 YYNGEE. Here the CDR3 DNA reads TGTGCCAGCAGCGTAGTTGGTGACCTCACCGGGGAGCTGTTTTTT. Its protein product is CASSVVGDLTGELFF.

CDR3 protein: CASSIRDHRGETQYF. As DNA, the CDR3 is TGTGCCAGTAGCATCCGGGACCACAGGGGAGAGACCCAGTACTTC. The chain carries TRBV19 and TRBJ2-5; 7 bases fit TRBD1. The CDR3 spans 15 residues. Germline V gene lookup returns CDR1 LNHDA and CDR2 SQIVND (reference sequence). The V segment lost 6 bases and the J segment 4 bases; nucleotides outside the gene matches: 11.

The chain links TRBV19 to TRBJ2-4; no clear D gene. The germline gives CDR1 LNHDA, CDR2 SQIVND (reference sequence). This CDR3 region has 18 residues. The ends were cut back, 2 bases at V and 0 bases at J, with 17 bases in the middle. CDR3 sequence (DNA): TGTGCCAGTAGTATAATTCTTCGGCGGCCTCTAGCCAAAAACATTCAGTACTTC. This gives the protein CASSIILRRPLAKNIQYF.

This clone was seen a single time. The V gene is TRBV5-8, the J gene TRBJ2-5; D is unresolved. Germline V gene data show CDR1 as SGHTS and CDR2 as YDEGEE. The germline V and J ends were trimmed by 0 bases and 2 bases, with 11 bases remaining between them. The CDR3 has 15 residues. CDR3 residues: CASSLAVQTQETQYF. CDR3 DNA: TGTGCCAGCAGCTTGGCGGTGCAGACTCAAGAGACCCAGTACTTC.

The chain recombines TRBV5-4 with TRBJ1-2; D ambiguous. The germline V gene has CDR1 SGHNT and CDR2 YYREEE (reference sequence). This CDR3 region has 12 residues. V lost 2 bases and J 8 bases, leaving 10 bases between the germline ends. The CDR3 nucleotides are TGTGCCAGCAGCTTAAATGTCAAGGGCTACACCTTC. Protein sequence: CASSLNVKGYTF.

This chain connects TRBV5-4 to TRBJ2-2; D gene ambiguous. Germline assignment: CDR1 SGHNT and CDR2 YYREEE (reference sequence). The V end was cut by 4 bases, the J end by 4 bases, with 14 bases between. The CDR3 length is 15 residues. CDR3 nucleotide sequence: TGTGCCAGCAGCAAAAAGACCGGACCCACCGGGGAGCTGTTTTTT. Amino acids: CASSKKTGPTGELFF.

This clone was detected only a few times. This chain joins TRBV30 and TRBJ1-2, with no clear D. CDR1 and CDR2 (germline): GTSNPN, SVGIG (reference sequence). The CDR3 runs to 13 residues. Trimming removed 3 bases at V and 6 bases at J, with 14 bases between. The CDR3, as DNA: TGTGCCTGGAGCGACGGCAGGATCGATGGCTACACCTTC. Protein product: CAWSDGRIDGYTF.

This clone was recorded only once. The J gene is TRBJ2-5, the V gene TRBV15; 9 nucleotides match TRBD1. CDR3 size: 15 residues. Trimming removed 0 bases from V and 5 bases from J; junction bases left unmatched: 4. CDR1 and CDR2 (germline): LNHNV, YYDKDF (reference sequence). CDR3 nucleotides: TGTGCCACCAGCAGAGACTGGACAGGGGAGGAGACCCAGTACTTC. It is translated as CATSRDWTGEETQYF.

This clone was found a few times. The chain joins TRBV6-1 to TRBJ2-3; 7 bases agree with TRBD2. CDR1 and CDR2 from the germline V gene are MNHNS and SASEGT. This CDR3 spans 15 amino acids. The trim removed 2 bases at V and 4 bases at J, leaving 6 bases unmatched. CDR3 DNA sequence: TGTGCCAGCAGTGAAATGAGCGGGGTGGCAGATACGCAGTATTTT. This translates into CASSEMSGVADTQYF.

This sequence joins TRBV28 and TRBJ2-5, with TRBD2 identical over 7 bases. This CDR3 is 16 amino acids long. Germline V CDR1 and CDR2: MDHEN, SYDVKM. With V trimmed by 5 bases and J by 2 bases, 11 bases remained unmatched. The CDR3 coding sequence is TGTGCCAGCAGTGTATCTAGCGGTCGCCAACAAGAGACCCAGTACTTC. Protein product: CASSVSSGRQQETQYF.

The rearrangement joins TRBV15 to TRBJ2-1; D is unresolved. The germline gives CDR1 LNHNV, CDR2 YYDKDF (reference sequence). The CDR3 is 13 amino acids. V was shortened by 5 bases and J by 7 bases, with 12 bases between the two germline ends. Here the CDR3 reads CATSVTQGNEQFF. The CDR3 DNA sequence: TGTGCCACCAGCGTAACCCAAGGAAATGAGCAGTTCTTC.

The DNA for the CDR3 is TGTGCCAGCAGCTTAGGGGAGGGACGCTCCTACGAGCAGTACTTC. Translating gives CASSLGEGRSYEQYF. The chain joins TRBV11-2 to TRBJ2-7, with 7 bases lining up with TRBD2. There are 15 residues in the CDR3. V lost 1 base and J lost 0; bases outside the gene matches: 3. CDR1 SGHAT and CDR2 FQNNGV come from the germline V gene. The full variable domain, in which reference TRBV11-2 and TRBJ2-7 provide the parts outside the CDR3, is EAGVAQSPRYKIIEKRQSVAFWCNPISGHATLYWYQQILGQGPKLLIQFQNNGVVDDSQLPKDRFSAERLKGVDSTLKIQPAKLEDSAVYLCASSLGEGRSYEQYFGPGTRLTVT.

This chain links TRBV10-2 with TRBJ1-5; TRBD1 might be the D (6 bases). CDR3 length equals 14 residues. Germline V CDR1 and CDR2: WSHSY, SAAADI. V lost 7 bases and J 0 bases, leaving 10 bases between the germline ends. The CDR3 bases are TGCGCCAGCAAGGGGACAAATAGCAATCAGCCCCAGCATTTT. Its translation is CASKGTNSNQPQHF.

For the CDR3, the DNA is TGTGCCAGCAGCTTGACTAGCGGGAGAGGAGAGACCCAGTACTTC. This gives the protein CASSLTSGRGETQYF. The gene calls are TRBV11-2 and TRBJ2-5, with TRBD2 matching over 12 bases. CDR1 SGHAT and CDR2 FQNNGV come from the germline V gene. The V gene end was trimmed by 3 bases and the J gene end by 4 bases; junction bases not matched to a gene: 3. CDR3 length equals 15 residues.

The J gene is TRBJ2-2, the V gene TRBV11-2; D is perhaps TRBD2 (5 bases). The germline CDR1 and CDR2 sequences are SGHAT and FQNNGV. The CDR3 has 14 residues. The V end lost 5 bases, the J end lost 13 bases, and 20 bases lay between the germline ends. In nucleotides, the CDR3 is TGTGCCAGCAGCCCTTGGACTTCGGACCGGTCGCTGTTTTTT. Translation gives CASSPWTSDRSLFF.

J is TRBJ2-1 and V is TRBV5-1; D not certain. Germline V gene lookup returns CDR1 SGHRS and CDR2 YFSETQ. CDR3 length: 16 residues. V was pared by 4 bases and J by 0 bases, with 14 bases between. CDR3 bases: TGCGCCAGCAGCCCCCCTGGGCTGAGCTCCTACAATGAGCAGTTCTTC. Protein sequence: CASSPPGLSSYNEQFF.

This chain connects TRBV5-1 to TRBJ1-6; 10 bases fit TRBD1. V lost 0 bases, J lost 7 bases, and 7 bases stayed unmatched. CDR1 and CDR2 from the germline V gene are SGHRS and YFSETQ. CDR3 length equals 17 residues. The CDR3 spells CASSLAAGTGANSPLHF. In nucleotides, the CDR3 is TGCGCCAGCAGCTTGGCCGCCGGGACAGGGGCAAATTCACCCCTCCACTTT.

The chain links TRBV19 to TRBJ1-5; D call uncertain. This CDR3 is built from 14 residues. V gave up 8 bases and J gave up 0 bases, with 11 bases separating them. Germline V gives CDR1 LNHDA, CDR2 SQIVND (reference sequence). The CDR3 sequence is CASDGQVSNQPQHF. The CDR3 DNA follows: TGTGCCAGTGATGGGCAGGTTAGCAATCAGCCCCAGCATTTT.

The rearrangement uses TRBV7-8 and TRBJ2-3; D possibly corresponds to TRBD2 (5 bases). Germline CDR1 SGHVS, CDR2 FQNEAQ. This CDR3 has 14 amino acids. Between the trimmed V and J ends, which lost 4 bases and 6 bases, there was a span of 14 bases. The CDR3 loop is CASSSGSTGDTQYF. The CDR3 bases are TGTGCCAGCAGCTCGGGATCTACGGGGGATACGCAGTATTTT.

The rearrangement links TRBV5-4 to TRBJ2-1; TRBD2 aligns across 7 bases. With V trimmed by 3 bases and J by 0 bases, 6 bases remained unmatched. This CDR3 is 16 amino acids long. Looked up from germline, CDR1 is SGHNT and CDR2 is YYREEE (reference sequence). The CDR3 loop reads CASSSSGDISYNEQFF. CDR3 coding DNA: TGTGCCAGCAGCTCTAGCGGAGATATCTCCTACAATGAGCAGTTCTTC. Variable domain in full (rest from reference TRBV5-4 and TRBJ2-1): ETGVTQSPTHLIKTRGQQVTLRCSSQSGHNTVSWYQQALGQGPQFIFQYYREEENGRGNFPPRFSGLQFPNYSSELNVNALELDDSALYLCASSSSGDISYNEQFFGPGTRLTVL.

This clone was detected a few times. The rearrangement links TRBV30 to TRBJ2-1; TRBD2 aligns across 9 bases. The CDR3 is 15 amino acids. The V gene's germline CDR1 is GTSNPN and CDR2 SVGIG (reference sequence). J lost 9 bases, V lost 3 bases, and 12 bases had no gene match. The CDR3 nucleotides read TGTGCCTGGAGCCGAGTGGGCGGGGGGGCTTTTGAGCAGTTCTTC. It is translated as CAWSRVGGGAFEQFF.

The chain carries TRBV27 and TRBJ2-2; 7 nucleotides line up with TRBD2. This CDR3 has 15 residues. Looked up from germline, CDR1 is MNHEY and CDR2 is SMNVEV (reference sequence). The V gene end was trimmed by 7 bases and the J gene end by 3 bases; junction bases not matched to a gene: 8. Here the CDR3 DNA reads TGTGCCAGCACCCGAGTTAGCGGGTACACCGGGGAGCTGTTTTTT. This translates into CASTRVSGYTGELFF.

The chain uses TRBV15 and TRBJ2-7; 7 nucleotides line up with TRBD2. The CDR3 loop spans 16 amino acids. The germline V gene encodes CDR1 LNHNV and CDR2 YYDKDF (reference sequence). Trimming removed 7 bases from V and 2 bases from J; junction bases left unmatched: 14. This CDR3 reads CATNPPGRELTYEQYF. In DNA, the CDR3 is TGTGCCACCAACCCCCCGGGGCGGGAGCTCACCTACGAGCAGTACTTC.

J is TRBJ1-6 and V is TRBV5-6; tentatively, D is TRBD1 (5 bases). The CDR3 loop spans 13 amino acids. Germline V lookup: CDR1 SGHDT, CDR2 YYEEEE. Trimming cost V 2 bases and J 7 bases, with 7 bases left between them. CDR3 protein: CASSFDRNSPLHF. The CDR3 DNA sequence: TGTGCCAGCAGCTTCGACAGAAATTCACCCCTCCACTTT.

Only one count was recorded for this clone. The gene calls are TRBV29-1 and TRBJ2-5; D unclear. The CDR3 length is 11 residues. CDR1 is SQVTM, CDR2 ANQGSEA, per germline. DNA of the CDR3: TGCATGGTGGGGTTGGGAGAGACCCAGTACTTC. Protein sequence: CMVGLGETQYF.

This clone showed up just once. This chain joins TRBV29-1 and TRBJ2-7; D may be TRBD2 (6 bases). The ends were cut back, 5 bases at V and 0 bases at J, with 14 bases in the middle. Germline values: CDR1 SQVTM, CDR2 ANQGSEA. The CDR3 runs to 14 residues. DNA of the CDR3: TGCAGCGTTACCCGGGCCGGGAGCTCCTACGAGCAGTACTTC. This codes for CSVTRAGSSYEQYF.

The J gene is TRBJ2-1, the V gene TRBV5-1, with 10 bases lining up with TRBD1. The V and J ends lost 2 bases and 0 bases, in that order; junction bases with no gene match: 5. This CDR3 comprises 17 residues. CDR1 is SGHRS and CDR2 is YFSETQ in the germline V gene. DNA of the CDR3: TGCGCCAGCAGCTTAAGGACAGGGGGGAGCTCCTACAATGAGCAGTTCTTC. Encoded protein: CASSLRTGGSSYNEQFF.

This rearrangement joins TRBV4-1 to TRBJ1-2, with 8 bases matching TRBD1. In germline, CDR1 is MGHRA, CDR2 YSYEKL. Unmatched junction bases numbered 15, after V lost 6 bases and J lost 0 bases. There are 18 residues in the CDR3. CDR3 in DNA: TGCGCCAGCAGTCTAGACAGGGGTATGATTTCGGCTAACTATGGCTACACCTTC. This codes for CASSLDRGMISANYGYTF.